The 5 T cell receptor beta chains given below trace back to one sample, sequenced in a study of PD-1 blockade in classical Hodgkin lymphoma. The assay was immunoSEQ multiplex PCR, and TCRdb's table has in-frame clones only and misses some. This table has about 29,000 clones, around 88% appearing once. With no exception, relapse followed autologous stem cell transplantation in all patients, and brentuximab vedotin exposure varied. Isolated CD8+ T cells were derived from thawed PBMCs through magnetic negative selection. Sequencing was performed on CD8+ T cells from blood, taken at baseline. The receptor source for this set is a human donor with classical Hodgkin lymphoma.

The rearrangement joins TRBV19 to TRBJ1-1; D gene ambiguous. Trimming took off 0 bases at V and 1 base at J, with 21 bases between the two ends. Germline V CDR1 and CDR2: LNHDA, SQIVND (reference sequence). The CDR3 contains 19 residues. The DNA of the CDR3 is TGTGCCAGTAGTATAGATGAGGGCACTTCCGTGCAGTCGAACACTGAAGCTTTCTTT. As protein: CASSIDEGTSVQSNTEAFF.

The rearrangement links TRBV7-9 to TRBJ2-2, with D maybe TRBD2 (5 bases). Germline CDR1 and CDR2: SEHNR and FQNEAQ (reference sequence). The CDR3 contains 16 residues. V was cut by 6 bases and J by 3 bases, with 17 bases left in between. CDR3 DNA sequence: TGTGCCAGCAGTCAAGGACCCGAGGGAGACACCGGGGAGCTGTTTTTT. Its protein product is CASSQGPEGDTGELFF. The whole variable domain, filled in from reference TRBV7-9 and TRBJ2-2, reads DTGVSQNPRHKITKRGQNVTFRCDPISEHNRLYWYRQTLGQGPEFLTYFQNEAQLEKSRLLSDRFSAERPKGSFSTLEIQRTEQGDSAMYLCASSQGPEGDTGELFFGEGSRLTVL.

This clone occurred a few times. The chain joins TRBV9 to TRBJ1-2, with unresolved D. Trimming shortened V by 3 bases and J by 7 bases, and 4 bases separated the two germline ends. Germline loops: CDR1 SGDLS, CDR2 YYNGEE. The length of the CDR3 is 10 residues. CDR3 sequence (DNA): TGTGCCAGCAGCGGCGTTGGCTACACCTTC. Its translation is CASSGVGYTF.

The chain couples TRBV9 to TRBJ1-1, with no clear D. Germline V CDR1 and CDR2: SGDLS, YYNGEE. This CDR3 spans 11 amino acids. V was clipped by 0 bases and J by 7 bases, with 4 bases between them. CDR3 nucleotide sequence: TGTGCCAGCAGCGTAGGTCGTGAAGCTTTCTTT. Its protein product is CASSVGREAFF.

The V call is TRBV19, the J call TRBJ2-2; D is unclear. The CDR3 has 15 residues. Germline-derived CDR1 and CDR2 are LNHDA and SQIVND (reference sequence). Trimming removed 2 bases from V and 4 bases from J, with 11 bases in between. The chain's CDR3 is CASSIKGRGTGELFF. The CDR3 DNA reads TGTGCCAGTAGTATAAAAGGCAGAGGCACCGGGGAGCTGTTTTTT.